This TCR beta chain appears in the sequencing data of a study of control samples from healthy donors and cancer patients. Data came from immunoSEQ multiplex PCR; TCRdb stores just in-frame clones and leaves some out. The repertoire has about 140,000 clones, about 85% of them found once; the top ten carry approximately 8.6%. This CDR3 is built from 15 residues. Germline V gives CDR1 SGHTA, CDR2 FQGNSA. V lost 2 bases to trimming and J lost 4 bases, with 14 bases between them. Input material: blood. The rearrangement uses TRBV7-2 and TRBJ1-1; D is perhaps TRBD1 (6 bases). The receptor's source is a woman between 25 and 40 years old in good health. The CDR3 nucleotides are TGTGCCAGCAGCTTAAGCTCAGGGGCGCCCACTGAAGCTTTCTTT. As protein: CASSLSSGAPTEAFF.